The 18 T cell receptor beta chains given below trace back to one sample, sequenced in a study of shared clonotypes between healthy human individuals. Using immunoSEQ multiplex PCR, the repertoire was profiled, and TCRdb retains in-frame clones only, with some absent. The sample includes some 2,400,000 clones, around 95% of them seen just once. The sample comprised naive CD4+ T cells sorted from blood. Subset: CD45RA+ positively selected. The origin of the receptors is a man between 18 and 29 years old in good health.

CDR3 sequence: CASSIKVTANQPQHF. The CDR3 DNA reads TGTGCCAGTAGTATAAAGGTAACAGCAAATCAGCCCCAGCATTTT. The V call is TRBV19, the J call TRBJ1-5, with no clear D. Between the trimmed V and J ends, which lost 2 bases and 4 bases, there was a span of 12 bases. The CDR3 spans 15 residues. The germline gives CDR1 LNHDA, CDR2 SQIVND (reference sequence).

This chain joins TRBV11-2 and TRBJ2-1; D is unclear. Trimming removed 5 bases from V and 5 bases from J, with 16 bases in between. Germline V gene lookup returns CDR1 SGHAT and CDR2 FQNNGV. The CDR3 contains 15 residues. CDR3 DNA sequence: TGTGCCAGCAGCCAAGGGTCTCGGCGAAACAATGAGCAGTTCTTC. Residues: CASSQGSRRNNEQFF.

CDR3 residues: CAWGNYEQYF. The CDR3 DNA follows: TGTGCCTGGGGGAACTACGAGCAGTACTTC. The V call is TRBV7-9, the J call TRBJ2-7; tentatively, D is TRBD1 or TRBD2 (5 bases each). CDR1 and CDR2 from the germline V gene are SEHNR and FQNEAQ (reference sequence). The CDR3 has 10 residues. The V and J ends lost 11 bases and 3 bases respectively, with 8 bases between them.

V is TRBV11-2 and J is TRBJ1-3, with D possibly TRBD1 on 5 matching bases. This CDR3 spans 15 amino acids. Germline V gene data show CDR1 as SGHAT and CDR2 as FQNNGV. V lost 3 bases and J 0 bases, leaving 9 bases between the germline ends. CDR3 DNA: TGTGCCAGCAGCTTGACAGAAAACTCTGGAAACACCATATATTTT. Its translation is CASSLTENSGNTIYF.

The chain joins TRBV6-1 to TRBJ1-5; 7 bases map to TRBD1. This CDR3 is built from 15 residues. Per the germline V gene, CDR1 is MNHNS and CDR2 is SASEGT. Unmatched junction bases numbered 5, after V lost 6 bases and J lost 0 bases. CDR3 region: CASSRQGYSNQPQHF. In DNA form, the CDR3 reads TGTGCCAGCAGCCGACAGGGCTATAGCAATCAGCCCCAGCATTTT.

The chain uses TRBV27 and TRBJ2-1, with 14 positions matching TRBD2. Looked up from germline, CDR1 is MNHEY and CDR2 is SMNVEV (reference sequence). There are 16 residues in the CDR3. V lost 4 bases, J lost 7 bases, and 6 bases stayed unmatched. As DNA, the CDR3 is TGTGCCAGCAGTTCTCTGGGACTAGCGGGGGATAATGAGCAGTTCTTC. Translation gives CASSSLGLAGDNEQFF.

This clone was observed a single time. The gene calls are TRBV18 and TRBJ2-5, with D perhaps matching TRBD1 (6 bases). Germline CDR1 and CDR2: KGHSH and LQKENI. The V end lost 5 bases, the J end lost 3 bases, and 10 bases lay between the germline ends. This CDR3 spans 13 amino acids. The CDR3 coding sequence is TGTGCCAGCTCATCCTGGACAGAAGAGACCCAGTACTTC. Translated: CASSSWTEETQYF.

V usage is TRBV6-1 and J usage is TRBJ1-2; D perhaps matches TRBD1 (5 bases). The germline CDR1 and CDR2 sequences are MNHNS and SASEGT. The CDR3 runs 14 residues. Between the trimmed V and J ends, which lost 6 bases and 5 bases, there was a span of 16 bases. The CDR3 protein is CASSPPGGVYGYTF. The CDR3 nucleotides read TGTGCCAGCAGCCCGCCGGGGGGGGTATATGGCTACACCTTC.

The rearrangement links TRBV28 to TRBJ2-7; 8 positions agree with TRBD1. CDR3 size: 13 residues. With 5 bases clipped from V and 4 bases from J, the junction kept 4 bases outside the gene matches. Germline V gene lookup returns CDR1 MDHEN and CDR2 SYDVKM. The CDR3: CASSRTGRYEQYF. The CDR3 DNA reads TGTGCCAGCAGTCGGACAGGGAGGTACGAGCAGTACTTC.

J is TRBJ2-7 and V is TRBV5-1; D may be TRBD1 (8 bases). V lost 5 bases, J lost 5 bases, and 17 bases lay in between. The CDR3 spans 14 residues. From germline, CDR1 is SGHRS and CDR2 YFSETQ. This CDR3 reads CASRAGDRLDEQYF. The CDR3 DNA follows: TGCGCCAGCAGGGCGGGGGACAGGTTAGACGAGCAGTACTTC.

The rearrangement links TRBV7-9 to TRBJ1-2; TRBD1 agrees at 7 bases. The length of the CDR3 is 11 residues. Unmatched junction bases numbered 2, after V lost 8 bases and J lost 5 bases. Germline loops: CDR1 SEHNR, CDR2 FQNEAQ (reference sequence). In nucleotides, the CDR3 is TGTGCCAGCGGGACAGATTATGGCTACACCTTC. Protein sequence: CASGTDYGYTF.

This clone was recorded once. The CDR3 loop reads CASSLIRANVLTF. In DNA form, the CDR3 reads TGTGCCAGCAGTTTAATCAGGGCCAACGTCCTGACTTTC. V usage is TRBV27 and J usage is TRBJ2-6; D remains unclear. Trimming left V 2 bases short and J 5 bases short, with 4 bases between. CDR1 is MNHEY, CDR2 SMNVEV, per germline (reference sequence). The CDR3 runs to 13 residues.

The chain carries TRBV6-5 and TRBJ1-2; 8 bases align to TRBD1. Germline V gene sequence: CDR1 MNHEY, CDR2 SVGAGI. The CDR3 contains 15 residues. The V segment lost 6 bases and the J segment 5 bases; nucleotides outside the gene matches: 11. The CDR3 DNA follows: TGTGCCAGCAGCAGACGGACAGGGCAATCATATGGCTACACCTTC. Amino acids: CASSRRTGQSYGYTF.

CDR3 sequence (DNA): TGCAGTGCGGGCGGGGCAGATACGCAGTATTTT. Its protein is CSAGGADTQYF. The chain carries TRBV20-1 and TRBJ2-3, with D possibly matching TRBD2 (6 bases). Trimming took off 6 bases at V and 4 bases at J, with 8 bases between the two ends. Germline CDR1 reads DFQATT; CDR2 reads SNEGSKA (reference sequence). The CDR3 is 11 amino acids.

The CDR3 nucleotides are TGTGCCAGCTCACTGGACAGGGGCCATGAAAAACTGTTTTTT. It codes for CASSLDRGHEKLFF. This chain uses TRBV18 with TRBJ1-4; TRBD1 agrees at 9 bases. The CDR3 spans 14 residues. The V gene end was trimmed by 4 bases and the J gene end by 6 bases; junction bases not matched to a gene: 3. Germline assignment: CDR1 KGHSH and CDR2 LQKENI.

The V call is TRBV18, the J call TRBJ2-7; a weak D match, TRBD1 (5 bases). The germline V and J ends were trimmed by 4 bases and 5 bases, with 12 bases remaining between them. CDR1 and CDR2 (germline): KGHSH, LQKENI. There are 13 residues in the CDR3. The CDR3 sequence: CASSQGKANEQYF. CDR3 DNA sequence: TGTGCCAGCTCACAGGGGAAGGCCAACGAGCAGTACTTC.

This clone was recorded only once. The gene calls are TRBV6-1 and TRBJ2-7, with TRBD2 matching 9 bases. V lost 4 bases and J lost 2; bases outside the gene matches: 6. Germline V gives CDR1 MNHNS, CDR2 SASEGT. This CDR3 contains 15 residues. The CDR3: CASSGEAGGPYEQYF. DNA for the CDR3: TGTGCCAGCAGTGGGGAGGCGGGGGGGCCCTACGAGCAGTACTTC.

The chain joins TRBV5-6 to TRBJ2-3, with 15 bases identical to TRBD2. V trimming: 1 base; J trimming: 4 bases; junction bases outside the gene matches: 4. The CDR3 is 17 residues long. Per germline, CDR1 SGHDT and CDR2 YYEEEE. CDR3 loop: CASSLRTSGGVADTQYF. CDR3 nucleotide sequence: TGTGCCAGCAGCTTGAGGACTAGCGGGGGGGTCGCAGATACGCAGTATTTT.